The present entry profiles one T cell receptor beta chain with its context. This record comes from a study of quantifying T cell responses using KT2 cells. Study overall: TCR alpha and beta constant-region primers primed reverse transcription of RNA.

A single-stranded UMI oligo with SP2 sequence was ligated to cDNA 3' ends. First-round PCR used roughly 4 cycles and beta primers RC1.1 and RC1.2 covering TRBC1 and TRBC2. TCRdb processed the UMI-ligation and nested PCR reads anew with MiXCR; each CDR3 protein has one entry. Counted here are approximately 60,000 distinct CDR3 sequences, roughly an eighth occurring once; the ten biggest clones make up around a tenth. The V gene lost 2 bases and the J gene lost 9 bases, with 8 bases spanning the gap. The germline V gene encodes CDR1 MRHNA and CDR2 SNTAGT. The CDR3 extends over 12 amino acids. The specimen sequenced was PBMCs spiked with cells of the T cell clone KT2. The clonotype originates from a human donor. The chain uses TRBV6-4 and TRBJ2-1; D remains ambiguous. The CDR3 spells CASSDPDGEQFF. CDR3 nucleotides: TGTGCCAGCAGTGACCCCGATGGTGAGCAGTTCTTC.